Shown below are 32 T cell receptor beta chains from a single sample sequenced in a study of PD-1 blockade in classical Hodgkin lymphoma. The repertoire was sequenced with immunoSEQ multiplex PCR; TCRdb's copy has only in-frame clones and lacks some. The sample carries more than 10,000 clones, about 80% recorded once. All patients relapsed after autologous stem cell transplantation, and brentuximab vedotin exposure varied. Sequencing used peripheral blood mononuclear cells (PBMCs), obtained at baseline. The source of these receptors is a human donor with classical Hodgkin lymphoma.

In its sample, this clone was seen a few times. The same CDR3 is also encoded by other DNA sequences in this sample. V usage is TRBV27 and J usage is TRBJ1-2, with D possibly matching TRBD1 (6 bases). With 2 bases removed from V and 7 bases from J, the gap between germline ends came to 11 bases. The CDR3 length is 13 residues. Looked up from germline, CDR1 is MNHEY and CDR2 is SMNVEV (reference sequence). CDR3 sequence (DNA): TGTGCCAGCAGTTTAATCGGCAGGGGTGGCTACACCTTC. It is translated as CASSLIGRGGYTF.

The V gene is TRBV29-1, the J gene TRBJ2-2; 10 positions match TRBD1. J lost 3 bases, V lost 7 bases, and 5 bases had no gene match. The CDR3 spans 14 residues. Per germline, CDR1 SQVTM and CDR2 ANQGSEA. In nucleotides, the CDR3 is TGCAGCGCTGAGACAGGGGGCTACACCGGGGAGCTGTTTTTT. This translates into CSAETGGYTGELFF.

The rearrangement links TRBV30 to TRBJ1-2; possible D gene TRBD1, 5 bases. Trimming took off 3 bases at V and 6 bases at J, with 14 bases between the two ends. The germline V gene has CDR1 GTSNPN and CDR2 SVGIG (reference sequence). CDR3 size: 13 residues. CDR3 region: CAWSAGGDHGYTF. As DNA, the CDR3 is TGTGCCTGGAGCGCGGGGGGGGACCATGGCTACACCTTC.

J is TRBJ1-1 and V is TRBV18; D is unclear. Germline V CDR1 and CDR2: KGHSH, LQKENI. V lost 1 base, J lost 0 bases, and 6 bases lay in between. This CDR3 is built from 14 residues. In nucleotides, the CDR3 is TGTGCCAGCTCACCACAGGGATTGAACACTGAAGCTTTCTTT. Translating gives CASSPQGLNTEAFF.

The chain joins TRBV5-6 to TRBJ2-7; TRBD1 aligns across 9 bases. This CDR3 has 15 residues. With V trimmed by 0 bases and J by 2 bases, 3 bases remained unmatched. CDR1 and CDR2 (germline): SGHDT, YYEEEE. The chain's CDR3 is CASSLVGTGTYEQYV. The CDR3 DNA is TGTGCCAGCAGCTTGGTAGGGACAGGGACCTACGAGCAGTACGTC.

The chain carries TRBV6-5 and TRBJ1-5, with a weak D call TRBD1 (6 bases). Germline CDR1 reads MNHEY; CDR2 reads SVGAGI. The CDR3 extends over 14 amino acids. V was shortened by 8 bases and J by 7 bases, with 18 bases between the two germline ends. CDR3 region: CASAEGRGTQPQHF. The CDR3, as DNA: TGTGCCAGCGCCGAGGGCAGGGGAACCCAGCCCCAGCATTTT.

The chain carries TRBV11-2 and TRBJ1-1, with D perhaps TRBD1 (6 bases). The CDR3 has 13 residues. Germline V gene data show CDR1 as SGHAT and CDR2 as FQNNGV. V dropped 5 bases and J dropped 10 bases, with 17 bases sitting between them. CDR3 region: CASSLPKGGPAFF. CDR3 DNA sequence: TGTGCCAGCAGCCTCCCCAAGGGGGGGCCAGCTTTCTTT.

The V call is TRBV28, the J call TRBJ1-6; D is perhaps TRBD1 (5 bases). V lost 5 bases and J 14 bases, leaving 31 bases between the germline ends. Germline V gene sequence: CDR1 MDHEN, CDR2 SYDVKM. The CDR3 loop spans 18 amino acids. Here the CDR3 DNA reads TGTGCCAGCAGTCCCCTGCGGGACCCAGGTCCCGGAGAGTGGGCCCTCCACTTT. This codes for CASSPLRDPGPGEWALHF.

This clone was picked up one time. The chain has TRBV14 and TRBJ2-2, with D possibly being TRBD1 or TRBD2 (5 bases each). Trimming removed 1 base from V and 6 bases from J, with 9 bases in between. CDR1 and CDR2 from the germline V gene are SGHDN and FVKESK. This CDR3 spans 14 amino acids. The CDR3 loop reads CASSQVLGAGELFF. The DNA for the CDR3 is TGTGCCAGCAGCCAAGTTCTGGGGGCCGGGGAGCTGTTTTTT.

The gene calls are TRBV10-1 and TRBJ2-1; D unclear. Looked up from germline, CDR1 is WNHNN and CDR2 is SYGVQD (reference sequence). Between the trimmed V and J ends, which lost 2 bases and 0 bases, there was a span of 8 bases. The CDR3 runs to 15 residues. CDR3 sequence: CASSETTYSYNEQFF. CDR3 coding DNA: TGCGCCAGCAGTGAGACAACATACTCCTACAATGAGCAGTTCTTC.

The rearrangement joins TRBV2 to TRBJ2-7; D is uncertain. V shed 6 bases and J shed 1 base, with 7 bases lying between them. From germline, CDR1 is SNHLY and CDR2 FYNNEI. This CDR3 spans 12 amino acids. This CDR3 reads CASSFSSYEQYF. CDR3 nucleotides: TGTGCCAGCAGCTTCAGTTCCTACGAGCAGTACTTC.

This clone showed up just a few times. The chain joins TRBV12-5 to TRBJ2-1, with D perhaps TRBD1 (5 bases). CDR3 length equals 12 residues. The germline V and J ends were trimmed by 4 bases and 10 bases, with 11 bases remaining between them. Germline assignment: CDR1 LGHNT and CDR2 FRNRAP. DNA for the CDR3: TGTGCTAGTGGTTCAGGGTTAAGGGAGCAGTTCTTC. Protein: CASGSGLREQFF.

The chain couples TRBV5-4 to TRBJ2-5; D might be TRBD1 (5 bases). Trimming took 5 bases from V and 4 from J, leaving 12 bases between them. Germline V lookup: CDR1 SGHNT, CDR2 YYREEE (reference sequence). This CDR3 contains 13 residues. CDR3: CASRSGFSETQYF. DNA for the CDR3: TGTGCCAGCAGGTCAGGGTTTTCAGAGACCCAGTACTTC.

The chain has TRBV7-6 and TRBJ2-3, with 13 bases matching TRBD2. Germline CDR1 is SGHVS and CDR2 is FNYEAQ. V dropped 5 bases and J dropped 1; count of bases not matched to a gene: 9. The CDR3 sequence is 18 residues long. The chain's CDR3 is CASSEDWTSGRGTDTQYF. The CDR3 region has the DNA TGTGCCAGCAGCGAGGACTGGACTAGCGGGAGAGGCACAGATACGCAGTATTTT.

This clone came up a few times. The rearrangement links TRBV4-3 to TRBJ2-7; D is uncertain. Trimming removed 0 bases at V and 2 bases at J, with 14 bases between. CDR1 and CDR2 (germline): LGHNA, YSLEER. CDR3 length: 16 residues. CDR3 sequence: CASSQDLGRITYEQYF. In DNA form, the CDR3 reads TGCGCCAGCAGCCAAGATTTAGGACGAATTACCTACGAGCAGTACTTC.

The rearrangement links TRBV2 to TRBJ1-6; D remains ambiguous. Per the germline V gene, CDR1 is SNHLY and CDR2 is FYNNEI. CDR3 length equals 16 residues. The V end was cut by 5 bases, the J end by 6 bases, with 17 bases between. The CDR3 DNA reads TGTGCCAGCAGTATTCGGGCCTCTCGTAGTAATTCACCCCTCCACTTT. This encodes CASSIRASRSNSPLHF.

As concerns this clone: The junction shows a germline mismatch at one end, possibly a read error. This chain uses TRBV2 with TRBJ2-2, with D perhaps TRBD2 (5 bases). The CDR3 totals 14 residues. The germline gives CDR1 SNHLY, CDR2 FYNNEI. The CDR3 bases are TGTGCCAGCACTGAATGGGTAGGAGGCGGGGAGCTGTTTTTT. This codes for CASTEWVGGGELFF.

V is TRBV27 and J is TRBJ2-3; D is possibly TRBD1 (6 bases). V lost 7 bases and J lost 1, with 12 bases in between. Germline V gene data show CDR1 as MNHEY and CDR2 as SMNVEV (reference sequence). The CDR3 has 14 amino acids. This chain's CDR3 is CASNRAGRTDTQYF. CDR3 DNA sequence: TGTGCCAGCAACAGGGCGGGCCGCACAGATACGCAGTATTTT.

The chain is built from TRBV6-5 and TRBJ2-7; D call uncertain. V lost 4 bases to trimming and J lost 4 bases, with 5 bases between them. The CDR3 has 11 residues. In germline, CDR1 is MNHEY, CDR2 SVGAGI. CDR3 loop: CASSSKYEQYV. CDR3 bases: TGTGCCAGCAGTTCGAAATACGAGCAGTACGTC.

CDR3 region: CASARTSGSSYEQYF. In DNA form, the CDR3 reads TGTGCCAGCGCCCGGACTAGCGGGAGTTCTTACGAGCAGTACTTC. The rearrangement links TRBV27 to TRBJ2-7; TRBD2 aligns across 13 bases. The V and J ends lost 8 bases and 4 bases, in that order; junction bases with no gene match: 8. The CDR3 has 15 amino acids. Germline assignment: CDR1 MNHEY and CDR2 SMNVEV (reference sequence).

The V call is TRBV21-1, the J call TRBJ2-7; the table's TRBD2 call for D was not verified on the DNA. TRBV21-1 is deemed a pseudogene. The CDR3 totals 16 residues. The CDR3 DNA is TGTGCCAGCAGCAAAGCGGCCGGACTGGGATCCTACGAGCAGTACGTC. It specifies CASSKAAGLGSYEQYV.

This clone showed up just once. This chain links TRBV7-9 with TRBJ2-4, with 9 bases that match TRBD1. V was pared by 3 bases and J by 9 bases, with 6 bases of the junction left unmatched. The CDR3 totals 14 residues. CDR1 and CDR2 (germline): SEHNR, FQNEAQ (reference sequence). CDR3 DNA sequence: TGTGCCAGCAGCTTGGACAGGGGTCAGGGCATTCAGTACTTC. Translation gives CASSLDRGQGIQYF. Looking up the rest from reference TRBV7-9 and TRBJ2-4 gives the full variable domain: DTGVSQNPRHKITKRGQNVTFRCDPISEHNRLYWYRQTLGQGPEFLTYFQNEAQLEKSRLLSDRFSAERPKGSFSTLEIQRTEQGDSAMYLCASSLDRGQGIQYFGAGTRLSVL.

The chain links TRBV9 to TRBJ1-6, with 9 nucleotides matching TRBD1. Germline V CDR1 and CDR2: SGDLS, YYNGEE. V was clipped by 4 bases and J by 8 bases; unmatched bases: 7. This CDR3 has 15 residues. The CDR3 coding sequence is TGTGCCAGCAGCACGGCATGGGACAGGGATTCACCCCTCCACTTT. This sequence encodes CASSTAWDRDSPLHF.

This clone appeared once. The rearrangement links TRBV7-9 to TRBJ2-1; TRBD2 is a possible D gene (6 bases). The CDR3 runs 12 residues. Trimming removed 1 base at V and 11 bases at J, with 9 bases between. Looked up from germline, CDR1 is SEHNR and CDR2 is FQNEAQ (reference sequence). CDR3 DNA sequence: TGTGCCAGCAGCTTAGTGGGGGGAAAGCAGTTCTTC. Its translation: CASSLVGGKQFF.

The chain combines TRBV7-9 with TRBJ1-3; D gene ambiguous. This CDR3 spans 14 amino acids. Germline V gene lookup returns CDR1 SEHNR and CDR2 FQNEAQ (reference sequence). Trimming removed 5 bases from V and 0 bases from J, with 8 bases in between. Here the CDR3 reads CASSPDGSGNTIYF. Here the CDR3 DNA reads TGTGCCAGCAGCCCGGACGGCTCTGGAAACACCATATATTTT.

This chain joins TRBV4-2 and TRBJ2-6; tentative D call: TRBD1 (5 bases). The CDR3 is 16 residues long. Per germline, CDR1 LGHNA and CDR2 YNFKEQ. Deletions cut 0 bases from V and 3 bases from J, with 9 bases between. The CDR3 loop is CASSQDRGGGANVLTF. CDR3 nucleotides: TGTGCCAGCAGCCAAGATAGGGGTGGTGGGGCCAACGTCCTGACTTTC.

The chain has TRBV10-3 and TRBJ1-1; D ambiguous. The CDR3 has 11 residues. The V end lost 3 bases, the J end lost 8 bases, and 7 bases lay between the germline ends. The germline V gene encodes CDR1 ENHRY and CDR2 SYGVKD. CDR3 residues: CAISDMREAFF. The CDR3 nucleotides read TGTGCCATCAGTGATATGCGAGAAGCTTTCTTT.

Only a few counts were recorded for this clone. The chain combines TRBV7-2 with TRBJ2-4; no firm D call. Germline CDR1 SGHTA, CDR2 FQGNSA. This CDR3 is 13 amino acids long. With 1 base removed from V and 8 bases from J, the gap between germline ends came to 9 bases. The DNA of the CDR3 is TGTGCCAGCAGCTTAGTCCGAAGTTACATTCAGTACTTC. Translated: CASSLVRSYIQYF.

The chain combines TRBV28 with TRBJ1-1; TRBD1 agrees at 8 bases. In germline, CDR1 is MDHEN, CDR2 SYDVKM. The CDR3 has 14 amino acids. J was trimmed by 4 bases and V by 4 bases; bases with no gene match: 5. The CDR3 here is CASSSRGRVTEAFF. The CDR3 nucleotides are TGTGCCAGCAGTTCCAGGGGGCGGGTCACTGAAGCTTTCTTT.

The sample holds a few counts of this clone. The gene calls are TRBV2 and TRBJ1-5; no clear D gene. V lost 6 bases and J 2 bases, leaving 17 bases between the germline ends. Germline V gene data show CDR1 as SNHLY and CDR2 as FYNNEI. This CDR3 contains 16 residues. The CDR3 DNA reads TGTGCCAGCAGAGGTGACGGATCACGCGGCAATCAGCCCCAGCATTTT. Residues: CASRGDGSRGNQPQHF.

The chain couples TRBV5-1 to TRBJ2-5, with 7 bases fitting TRBD1. CDR1 and CDR2 from the germline V gene are SGHRS and YFSETQ. The trim removed 2 bases at V and 5 bases at J, leaving 3 bases unmatched. This CDR3 region has 13 residues. Written as DNA, the CDR3 is TGCGCCAGCAGCTTAGACAGGGTGGAGACCCAGTACTTC. The encoded protein is CASSLDRVETQYF.

This clone was seen only a few times. Other DNA sequences of this sample code for an identical CDR3. The chain is built from TRBV4-2 and TRBJ2-2; the D is unclear. CDR1 is LGHNA and CDR2 is YNFKEQ in the germline V gene. Between the trimmed V and J ends, which lost 2 bases and 4 bases, there was a span of 2 bases. This CDR3 has 12 residues. The CDR3 is CASSQPTGELFF. The CDR3 DNA reads as TGTGCCAGCAGCCAACCCACCGGGGAGCTGTTTTTT.